This passage covers 32 T cell receptor beta chains from one sample sequenced in a study of response to subunit inactivated influenza vaccine. TCRdb fed the RT-PCR reads into MiXCR, producing one record per CDR3 protein. The sample has roughly 700,000 distinct CDR3 sequences, about 15% seen once. The specimen comprised PBMCs from blood, sampled around 14 days before vaccination. The receptors derive from a man in his fifties who received an inactivated influenza vaccine.

V and J are TRBV7-6 and TRBJ1-1; 7 bases fit TRBD1. In germline, CDR1 is SGHVS, CDR2 FNYEAQ. The CDR3 is 13 residues long. Trimming cost V 8 bases and J 7 bases; bases outside gene matches: 10. Here the CDR3 DNA reads TGTGCCAGCGCAGACAGGGTAGAAGGTGAAGCTTTCTTT. Amino acid sequence: CASADRVEGEAFF.

The gene calls are TRBV29-1 and TRBJ2-2; 10 nucleotides agree with TRBD1. V gave up 6 bases and J gave up 5 bases; unmatched junction bases: 9. The germline CDR1 and CDR2 sequences are SQVTM and ANQGSEA. The length of the CDR3 is 15 residues. The CDR3 spells CSVDSPGQGTGELFF. The CDR3 DNA reads as TGCAGCGTCGATTCCCCGGGACAGGGGACCGGGGAGCTGTTTTTT.

Only a few counts were recorded for this clonotype. V gene TRBV7-2 combines with J gene TRBJ1-4; no clear D gene. The V and J ends lost 4 bases and 0 bases respectively, with 9 bases between them. The CDR3 sequence is 15 residues long. Germline loops: CDR1 SGHTA, CDR2 FQGNSA. The CDR3 DNA follows: TGTGCCAGCAGCTCCAGGTCTTCAACTAATGAAAAACTGTTTTTT. Residues: CASSSRSSTNEKLFF.

This clonotype was seen a few times. The CDR3 DNA follows: TGTGCCATCAGTGTCCGGGGCGTCCCGAACACCGGGGAGCTGTTTTTT. Its translation: CAISVRGVPNTGELFF. V usage is TRBV10-3 and J usage is TRBJ2-2; D possibly uses TRBD1 or TRBD2 (5 bases each). The CDR3 has 16 amino acids. CDR1 and CDR2 (germline): ENHRY, SYGVKD. The ends were cut back, 4 bases at V and 0 bases at J, with 12 bases in the middle.

This clonotype was observed a handful of times. V usage is TRBV12-5 and J usage is TRBJ2-2; no clear D. Germline loops: CDR1 LGHNT, CDR2 FRNRAP. Trimming took off 1 base at V and 0 bases at J, with 9 bases between the two ends. The CDR3 runs 16 residues. CDR3 region: CASGLGFQTNTGELFF. CDR3 nucleotides: TGTGCTAGTGGTTTGGGTTTCCAAACGAACACCGGGGAGCTGTTTTTT. Filled out from reference TRBV12-5 and TRBJ2-2, the complete variable domain reads DARVTQTPRHKVTEMGQEVTMRCQPILGHNTVFWYRQTMMQGLELLAYFRNRAPLDDSGMPKDRFSAEMPDATLATLKIQPSEPRDSAVYFCASGLGFQTNTGELFFGEGSRLTVL.

This clonotype was seen a few times. The chain links TRBV28 to TRBJ2-7, with D unresolved. Germline values: CDR1 MDHEN, CDR2 SYDVKM. The V end lost 5 bases, the J end lost 2 bases, and 10 bases lay between the germline ends. There are 13 residues in the CDR3. The CDR3 nucleotides are TGTGCCAGCAGTCCCGACGTCCCCTACGAGCAGTACTTC. Its translation: CASSPDVPYEQYF.

The chain recombines TRBV20-1 with TRBJ2-7; D unclear. The germline gives CDR1 DFQATT, CDR2 SNEGSKA (reference sequence). This CDR3 is 12 amino acids long. V dropped 6 bases and J dropped 3 bases, with 12 bases sitting between them. CDR3: CSAKQRSYEQYF. The CDR3 DNA is TGCAGTGCCAAGCAGAGAAGCTACGAGCAGTACTTC.

The rearrangement uses TRBV6-1 and TRBJ1-5; no firm D call. This CDR3 has 16 amino acids. Germline V lookup: CDR1 MNHNS, CDR2 SASEGT. Trimming pared 1 base from V and 0 bases from J, leaving 10 bases between. The CDR3 here is CASSEVGYGSNQPQHF. The CDR3 DNA follows: TGTGCCAGCAGTGAAGTAGGTTACGGTAGCAATCAGCCCCAGCATTTT.

The chain employs TRBV19 and TRBJ2-3; 9 bases line up with TRBD2. The CDR3 consists of 14 residues. The V gene end was trimmed by 8 bases and the J gene end by 4 bases; junction bases not matched to a gene: 7. Germline V gene data show CDR1 as LNHDA and CDR2 as SQIVND (reference sequence). The CDR3 DNA is TGTGCCAGTGCGCTAGCGGGAAGAGCAGATACGCAGTATTTT. Its protein product is CASALAGRADTQYF. Variable domain in full (rest from reference TRBV19 and TRBJ2-3): DGGITQSPKYLFRKEGQNVTLSCEQNLNHDAMYWYRQDPGQGLRLIYYSQIVNDFQKGDIAEGYSVSREKKESFPLTVTSAQKNPTAFYLCASALAGRADTQYFGPGTRLTVL.

The V gene is TRBV9, the J gene TRBJ2-2, with D unresolved. CDR3 length: 14 residues. Trimming took 2 bases from V and 3 from J, leaving 8 bases between them. Germline CDR1 reads SGDLS; CDR2 reads YYNGEE. For the CDR3, the DNA is TGTGCCAGCAGCGTGGCCCCACACACCGGGGAGCTGTTTTTT. Translating it yields CASSVAPHTGELFF.

J is TRBJ2-1 and V is TRBV11-2; no definite D call. The CDR3 is 14 amino acids. Germline V gene lookup returns CDR1 SGHAT and CDR2 FQNNGV. Trimming stripped 4 bases from V and 10 bases from J, with 17 bases between. The CDR3 region is CASSSYLIGREQFF. Here the CDR3 DNA reads TGTGCCAGCAGCTCCTATCTGATAGGGCGCGAGCAGTTCTTC. The variable domain in full, completed from reference TRBV11-2 and TRBJ2-1, reads EAGVAQSPRYKIIEKRQSVAFWCNPISGHATLYWYQQILGQGPKLLIQFQNNGVVDDSQLPKDRFSAERLKGVDSTLKIQPAKLEDSAVYLCASSSYLIGREQFFGPGTRLTVL.

The chain uses TRBV7-9 and TRBJ2-5, with D perhaps matching TRBD2 (5 bases). Germline CDR1 is SEHNR and CDR2 is FQNEAQ (reference sequence). The CDR3 covers 14 residues. V was pared by 5 bases and J by 7 bases, with 17 bases between. The CDR3 DNA sequence: TGTGCCAGCAGCGCACATACTAGTCGGGGGACCCAGTACTTC. Its translation is CASSAHTSRGTQYF.

The CDR3 DNA reads TGTGCCAGCTCTGGCGGAGTGGGCGATGAGCAGTTCTTC. It translates to CASSGGVGDEQFF. The chain couples TRBV12-3 or TRBV12-4 to TRBJ2-1, with D uncertain. Trimming shortened V by 8 bases and J by 8 bases, and 16 bases separated the two germline ends. This CDR3 contains 13 residues.

V and J are TRBV29-1 and TRBJ2-1; the D gene is possibly TRBD1 (6 bases). Germline V gene data show CDR1 as SQVTM and CDR2 as ANQGSEA. Between the trimmed V and J ends, which lost 5 bases and 1 base, there was a span of 21 bases. The CDR3 sequence is 17 residues long. The CDR3 sequence: CSVRLSGYRVSYNEQFF. The CDR3 DNA sequence: TGCAGCGTTAGGTTGTCCGGGTACAGGGTTTCCTACAATGAGCAGTTCTTC.

This chain uses TRBV10-3 with TRBJ2-7, with D possibly TRBD2 on 5 matching bases. There are 12 residues in the CDR3. The germline V and J ends were trimmed by 6 bases and 7 bases, with 13 bases remaining between them. Germline V CDR1 and CDR2: ENHRY, SYGVKD. CDR3 residues: CAIRKTEGEQYF. The CDR3 coding sequence is TGTGCCATCAGGAAAACCGAGGGTGAGCAGTACTTC.

The rearrangement uses TRBV7-8 and TRBJ2-7; D perhaps matches TRBD1 (5 bases). Germline assignment: CDR1 SGHVS and CDR2 FQNEAQ. The CDR3 totals 11 residues. V lost 4 bases and J 11 bases, leaving 12 bases between the germline ends. The CDR3 reads CASSSTGLEYF. In DNA, the CDR3 is TGTGCCAGCAGCTCTACAGGTTTGGAGTACTTC.

The chain recombines TRBV20-1 with TRBJ2-7, with 10 nucleotides matching TRBD2. After removal of 5 bases from V and 12 bases from J, the junction contained 13 bases not matched to a gene. This CDR3 region has 13 residues. Germline V gene data show CDR1 as DFQATT and CDR2 as SNEGSKA (reference sequence). The CDR3 bases are TGCAGTGCTGTCGAAGGGCTAGCGGGAGTTTTGTACTTC. This encodes CSAVEGLAGVLYF.

This clonotype was observed a single time. It may be a read error: a sequence one base away is much more abundant. DNA of the CDR3: TGCAGCGTTGCGGCTAGATCGAGCAATGTGCAGTTCTTC. Encoded protein: CSVAARSSNVQFF. The rearrangement uses TRBV29-1 and TRBJ2-1; no reliable D call. Germline CDR1 is SQVTM and CDR2 is ANQGSEA. This CDR3 contains 13 residues.

This clonotype was detected a few times. V is TRBV19 and J is TRBJ2-7; possibly TRBD1 or TRBD2 for D (5 bases each). This CDR3 has 13 amino acids. The V gene lost 10 bases and the J gene lost 2 bases, with 15 bases spanning the gap. The germline V gene has CDR1 LNHDA and CDR2 SQIVND (reference sequence). The CDR3 sequence is CATSPGPTYEQYF. CDR3 DNA: TGTGCCACAAGCCCGGGACCTACCTACGAGCAGTACTTC.

This clonotype has a handful of counts. The gene calls are TRBV29-1 and TRBJ2-5; 11 bases line up with TRBD1. The CDR3 loop spans 15 amino acids. With 5 bases clipped from V and 4 bases from J, the junction kept 9 bases outside the gene matches. The V gene's germline CDR1 is SQVTM and CDR2 ANQGSEA. The CDR3 loop is CSVQPGQGEAETQYF. In nucleotides, the CDR3 is TGCAGCGTTCAACCGGGACAGGGGGAGGCAGAGACCCAGTACTTC.

The chain uses TRBV12-3 or TRBV12-4 and TRBJ2-3, with D possibly TRBD2 on 5 matching bases. V was shortened by 6 bases and J by 7 bases, with 11 bases between the two germline ends. The CDR3 spans 12 residues. CDR3 DNA: TGTGCCAGCAGCTACGACTATAATACGCAGTATTTT. It translates to CASSYDYNTQYF.

The J gene is TRBJ2-5, the V gene TRBV20-1; 12 bases are a match to TRBD2. This CDR3 region has 17 residues. Germline V gene sequence: CDR1 DFQATT, CDR2 SNEGSKA (reference sequence). J lost 6 bases, V lost 7 bases, and 18 bases had no gene match. CDR3 coding DNA: TGCAGTGTAGAGAGTGCTAGCGGGGGGGCCGGAGGACAGACCCAGTACTTC. It specifies CSVESASGGAGGQTQYF.

The chain employs TRBV2 and TRBJ2-7; D might be TRBD1 (6 bases). Germline-derived CDR1 and CDR2 are SNHLY and FYNNEI. This CDR3 has 14 amino acids. V lost 3 bases, J lost 6 bases, and 15 bases lay in between. The CDR3 reads CASSDPIGGPEQYF. The CDR3 nucleotides read TGTGCCAGCAGTGACCCAATAGGGGGACCCGAGCAGTACTTC.

This clonotype came up a few times. The junction differs from germline at one of its ends, possibly a read error. The V and J genes are TRBV20-1 and TRBJ2-7; 12 nucleotides align to TRBD2. This CDR3 has 16 residues. CDR1 and CDR2 (germline): DFQATT, SNEGSKA (reference sequence). Here the CDR3 reads CCARDPLAGGLDEQYF. CDR3 bases: TGCTGTGCTAGAGATCCACTAGCGGGAGGCCTTGACGAGCAGTACTTC.

This clonotype came up many times. The rearrangement links TRBV29-1 to TRBJ2-7; maybe TRBD2 (6 bases). V gave up 4 bases and J gave up 0 bases, with 10 bases separating them. The germline V gene has CDR1 SQVTM and CDR2 ANQGSEA. The CDR3 runs 13 residues. CDR3 loop: CSVARDSSYEQYF. The CDR3 DNA reads as TGCAGCGTTGCTCGGGACTCCTCCTACGAGCAGTACTTC.

This clonotype has a count of ten or more. The chain uses TRBV15 and TRBJ2-1; 8 bases fit TRBD1. V shed 0 bases and J 8 bases; nucleotides not matched to a gene: 6. This CDR3 has 15 amino acids. CDR1 and CDR2 (germline): LNHNV, YYDKDF (reference sequence). The CDR3 is CATSRDRTGKYEQFF. The CDR3 nucleotides read TGTGCCACCAGCAGAGATCGGACAGGGAAATATGAGCAGTTCTTC.

This clonotype came up a few times. In DNA form, the CDR3 reads TGTGCCAGCAGTTTACCAGGGTCGTCTGAAGCTTTCTTT. This gives the protein CASSLPGSSEAFF. This chain links TRBV12-3 or TRBV12-4 with TRBJ1-1, with a possible D match to TRBD1 (5 bases). The CDR3 runs to 13 residues. V lost 2 bases to trimming and J lost 6 bases, with 10 bases between them.

This clonotype has just a few counts. V is TRBV28 and J is TRBJ2-1, with D uncertain. The germline CDR1 and CDR2 sequences are MDHEN and SYDVKM. The CDR3 is made up of 12 amino acids. The V end was cut by 5 bases, the J end by 11 bases, with 13 bases between. The CDR3 coding sequence is TGTGCCAGCAGTCCCCCGACTGACCAGCAGTTCTTC. It codes for CASSPPTDQQFF.

This clonotype was observed many times. V gene TRBV2 combines with J gene TRBJ1-5, with D possibly TRBD1 on 6 matching bases. Trimming shortened V by 1 base and J by 4 bases, and 11 bases separated the two germline ends. CDR1 and CDR2 from the germline V gene are SNHLY and FYNNEI. This CDR3 has 15 residues. Here the CDR3 DNA reads TGTGCCAGCAGTGAAGTCTTAGGGGGAAATCAGCCCCAGCATTTT. Its protein product is CASSEVLGGNQPQHF.

Many counts were recorded for this clonotype. The CDR3 coding sequence is TGCAGTGCGCATGGACGGAACTATGGCTACACCTTC. This gives the protein CSAHGRNYGYTF. The chain combines TRBV20-1 with TRBJ1-2; the D is unclear. The germline V gene encodes CDR1 DFQATT and CDR2 SNEGSKA (reference sequence). V lost 6 bases to trimming and J lost 2 bases, with 10 bases between them. This CDR3 is 12 amino acids long.

This clonotype was seen more than once but under ten times. The junction differs from germline at one of its ends, possibly a read error. This rearrangement joins TRBV9 to TRBJ2-3; D might be TRBD1 or TRBD2, each matching 5 bases. Germline V gene sequence: CDR1 SGDLS, CDR2 YYNGEE. The CDR3 contains 13 residues. In DNA form, the CDR3 reads TGTGCCAGCAGCGTAGCCGATACCGGGACGGAGAAATTT. Residues: CASSVADTGTEKF.

In its sample, this clonotype was seen many times. J is TRBJ1-6 and V is TRBV6-5; D is possibly TRBD1 (5 bases). The CDR3 spans 14 residues. Per germline, CDR1 MNHEY and CDR2 SVGAGI. With 2 bases removed from V and 12 bases from J, the gap between germline ends came to 14 bases. The CDR3 protein is CASSYAVGGGPLHF. The CDR3, as DNA: TGTGCCAGCAGTTACGCAGTTGGGGGTGGACCCCTCCACTTT.